Listed here are 14 T cell receptor beta chains from one sample, sequenced in a study of blood T cells in healthy people across ages. The use of a sample-barcoded 5' primer and a J-beta primer mix characterized a second PCR of 7 to 11 cycles. TCRdb re-called the 5' RACE reads with MiXCR, one entry per CDR3 protein. The sample contains roughly 640,000 distinct CDR3 sequences, less than 35% of which appear only once. The sequenced sample was blood. The receptor source for this set is a woman older than 75 in good health.

This clonotype has just a few counts. A much more abundant neighbour one base away suggests this may be a read error. V usage is TRBV29-1 and J usage is TRBJ2-7; the match to TRBD2 covers 14 bases. Germline assignment: CDR1 SQVTM and CDR2 ANQGSEA. The junction had 11 bases not matched to a gene; V was cut back by 6 bases and J by 7 bases. CDR3 length equals 15 residues. The CDR3 loop is CSVDRTSGGRNEQYF. The CDR3 nucleotides read TGCAGCGTAGATCGGACTAGCGGGGGGAGGAATGAGCAGTACTTC.

This clonotype was detected ten times or more. This CDR3 reads CAHSETQIPGTQYF. CDR3 in DNA: TGTGCCCACTCAGAAACCCAAATACCGGGTACGCAGTATTTT. The chain uses TRBV2 and TRBJ2-3; D not certain. V lost 11 bases and J 8 bases, leaving 23 bases between the germline ends. In germline, CDR1 is SNHLY, CDR2 FYNNEI. The CDR3 covers 14 residues.

This clonotype was recorded many times. The chain employs TRBV6-5 and TRBJ1-1; D may be TRBD1 (6 bases). This CDR3 has 15 residues. Between the trimmed V and J ends, which lost 6 bases and 4 bases, there was a span of 18 bases. Germline V CDR1 and CDR2: MNHEY, SVGAGI. The CDR3 loop is CASRPLQGIGTEAFF. In DNA form, the CDR3 reads TGTGCCAGCAGGCCATTACAGGGAATCGGCACTGAAGCTTTCTTT.

The chain combines TRBV6-2 or TRBV6-3 with TRBJ1-5, with 9 bases matching TRBD1. This CDR3 has 18 amino acids. The junction had 11 bases not matched to a gene; V was cut back by 5 bases and J by 0 bases. Per germline, CDR1 MNHEY and CDR2 SVGEGT. CDR3 residues: CASSPQGQGPNSNQPQHF. CDR3 bases: TGTGCCAGCAGTCCTCAGGGACAGGGACCCAATAGCAATCAGCCCCAGCATTTT.

The rearrangement joins TRBV5-1 to TRBJ2-5; D might be TRBD2 (5 bases). This CDR3 is 14 amino acids long. V was cut by 3 bases and J by 4 bases, with 13 bases left in between. From germline, CDR1 is SGHRS and CDR2 YFSETQ. The CDR3 here is CASSWESSGETQYF. The CDR3 nucleotides are TGCGCCAGCAGCTGGGAGTCCTCGGGAGAGACCCAGTACTTC. Looking up the rest from reference TRBV5-1 and TRBJ2-5 gives the full variable domain: KAGVTQTPRYLIKTRGQQVTLSCSPISGHRSVSWYQQTPGQGLQFLFEYFSETQRNKGNFPGRFSGRQFSNSRSEMNVSTLELGDSALYLCASSWESSGETQYFGPGTRLLVL.

This clonotype was counted ten times or more. The chain links TRBV6-2 or TRBV6-3 to TRBJ2-7; D is undetermined. CDR1 MNHEY and CDR2 SVGEGT come from the germline V gene. The CDR3 extends over 13 amino acids. Trimming shortened V by 5 bases and J by 3 bases, and 11 bases separated the two germline ends. The CDR3 here is CASSPLVNYEQYF. The CDR3 DNA follows: TGTGCCAGCAGTCCTCTAGTGAACTACGAGCAGTACTTC.

In this sample, this clonotype turned up many times. The V call is TRBV7-6, the J call TRBJ2-5; the D is unclear. The CDR3 contains 13 residues. Per germline, CDR1 SGHVS and CDR2 FNYEAQ. Deletions cut 5 bases from V and 5 bases from J, with 12 bases between. As DNA, the CDR3 is TGTGCCAGCAGCCCATTGCCTGGGGAGACCCAGTACTTC. It translates to CASSPLPGETQYF.

This clonotype was seen ten or more times. The chain joins TRBV6-6 to TRBJ2-7, with D uncertain. The CDR3 is 12 amino acids. Germline-derived CDR1 and CDR2 are MNHNY and SVGAGI (reference sequence). V lost 3 bases, J lost 5 bases, and 8 bases lay in between. This CDR3 reads CASSYQEDEQYF. The CDR3 DNA is TGTGCCAGCAGTTATCAAGAGGACGAGCAGTACTTC.

This clonotype was seen more than once but under ten times. Since a much larger clone is just one base distant, this may be a read error. This chain connects TRBV7-2 to TRBJ1-2, with a possible D match to TRBD1 (6 bases). Germline CDR1 reads SGHTA; CDR2 reads FQGNSA. The length of the CDR3 is 14 residues. V was pared by 3 bases and J by 8 bases, with 16 bases between. This chain's CDR3 is CASSLRPGGIGYTF. The CDR3 region has the DNA TGTGCCAGCAGCTTGAGGCCGGGGGGCATCGGCTACACCTTC.

Only a few counts were recorded for this clonotype. The V gene is TRBV27, the J gene TRBJ1-2, with TRBD1 identical over 10 bases. From germline, CDR1 is MNHEY and CDR2 SMNVEV (reference sequence). The CDR3 covers 15 residues. The ends lost 6 bases at V and 6 bases at J; junction bases unmatched: 10. The CDR3: CASSFSPGTGDGYTF. The CDR3 DNA sequence: TGTGCCAGCAGCTTCTCCCCCGGGACAGGGGATGGCTACACCTTC.

This chain joins TRBV25-1 and TRBJ1-1; possible D gene TRBD1, 6 bases. The V gene's germline CDR1 is MGHDK and CDR2 SYGVNS. The CDR3 length is 15 residues. Deletions cut 1 base from V and 4 bases from J, with 13 bases between. Here the CDR3 DNA reads TGTGCCAGCAGTGAATTAGGGGGGTCGACCACTGAAGCTTTCTTT. It encodes CASSELGGSTTEAFF.

This chain links TRBV6-2 or TRBV6-3 with TRBJ2-3, with 11 bases matching TRBD2. This CDR3 spans 23 amino acids. Germline CDR1 MNHEY, CDR2 SVGEGT. The J segment lost 0 bases and the V segment lost 6 bases, leaving 26 bases of the junction unmatched. DNA of the CDR3: TGTGCCAGCAGCGGAAGGGGTCTAGCGGGGGGTCGTAATCGTCCCACTAGCACAGATACGCAGTATTTT. It yields the protein CASSGRGLAGGRNRPTSTDTQYF.

This clonotype came up many times. The J gene is TRBJ1-6, the V gene TRBV27, with D unclear. Trimming left V 2 bases short and J 5 bases short, with 4 bases between. CDR1 and CDR2 from the germline V gene are MNHEY and SMNVEV (reference sequence). This CDR3 has 13 amino acids. In nucleotides, the CDR3 is TGTGCCAGCAGTTTACACGATAATTCACCCCTCCACTTT. This gives the protein CASSLHDNSPLHF.

This clonotype was counted at least ten times. This chain uses TRBV5-8 with TRBJ2-1; D tentatively fits TRBD1 or TRBD2 (5 bases each). The CDR3 spans 16 residues. V lost 0 bases and J 2 bases, leaving 12 bases between the germline ends. The germline gives CDR1 SGHTS, CDR2 YDEGEE. CDR3: CASSLARVGAYNEQFF. Here the CDR3 DNA reads TGTGCCAGCAGCTTGGCCAGGGTCGGGGCCTACAATGAGCAGTTCTTC.